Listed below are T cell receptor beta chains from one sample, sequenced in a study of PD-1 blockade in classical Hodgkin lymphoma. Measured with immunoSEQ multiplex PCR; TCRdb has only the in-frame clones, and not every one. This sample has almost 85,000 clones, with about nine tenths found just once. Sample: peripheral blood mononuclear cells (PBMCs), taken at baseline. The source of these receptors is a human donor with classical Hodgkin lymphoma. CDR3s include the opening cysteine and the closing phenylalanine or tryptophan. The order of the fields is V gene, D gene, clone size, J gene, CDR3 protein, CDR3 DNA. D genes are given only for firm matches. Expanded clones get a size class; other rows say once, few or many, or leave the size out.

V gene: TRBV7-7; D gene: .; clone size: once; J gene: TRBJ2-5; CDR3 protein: CASSKRTGRETQYF; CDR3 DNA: TGTGCCAGCAGCAAACGGACTGGACGGGAGACCCAGTACTTC
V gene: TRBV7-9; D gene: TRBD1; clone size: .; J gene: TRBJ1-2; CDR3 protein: CASSLLWDRGGGYGYTF; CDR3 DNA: TGTGCCAGCAGCTTACTTTGGGACAGGGGTGGAGGCTATGGCTACACCTTC
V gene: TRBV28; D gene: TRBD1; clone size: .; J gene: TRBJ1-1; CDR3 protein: CASIVTGSAKAFF; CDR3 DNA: TGTGCCAGCATCGTGACAGGGTCGGCCAAAGCTTTCTTT
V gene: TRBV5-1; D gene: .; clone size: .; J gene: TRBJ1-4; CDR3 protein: CASSVETNEKLFF; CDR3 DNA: TGCGCCAGCAGCGTAGAAACTAATGAAAAACTGTTTTTT
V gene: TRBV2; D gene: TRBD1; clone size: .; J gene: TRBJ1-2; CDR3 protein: CASSPRGQGNYGYTF; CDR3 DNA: TGTGCCAGCAGCCCGAGGGGACAGGGTAACTATGGCTACACCTTC
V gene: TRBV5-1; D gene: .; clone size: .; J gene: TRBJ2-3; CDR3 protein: CASSLAGAITDTQYF; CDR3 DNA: TGCGCCAGCAGCTTGGCGGGAGCGATCACAGATACGCAGTATTTT
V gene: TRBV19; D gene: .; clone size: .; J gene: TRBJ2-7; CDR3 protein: CASSIMGGGAYEQYF; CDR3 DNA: TGTGCCAGTAGTATTATGGGCGGAGGGGCCTACGAGCAGTACTTC
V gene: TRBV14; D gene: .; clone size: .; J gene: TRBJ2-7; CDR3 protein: CASSPRDWTYEQYF; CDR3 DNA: TGTGCCAGCAGCCCCCGGGACTGGACCTACGAGCAGTACTTC
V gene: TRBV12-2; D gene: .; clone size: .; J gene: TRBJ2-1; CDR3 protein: CASRLAGRGTRFPYEQFF; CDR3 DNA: TGTGCAAGTCGCTTAGCGGGCCGGGGGACCCGCTTCCCTTATGAGCAGTTCTTC
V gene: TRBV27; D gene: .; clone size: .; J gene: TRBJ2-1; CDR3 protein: CASSLSDGTKQFF; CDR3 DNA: TGTGCCAGCAGTTTATCCGATGGGACCAAGCAGTTCTTC
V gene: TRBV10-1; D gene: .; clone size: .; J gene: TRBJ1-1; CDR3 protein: CASSAGGMNTEAFF; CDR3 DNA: TGCGCCAGCAGTGCGGGGGGCATGAACACTGAAGCTTTCTTT
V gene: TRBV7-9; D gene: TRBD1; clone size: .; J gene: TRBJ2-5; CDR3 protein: CASSFGTGLPQETQYF; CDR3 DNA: TGTGCCAGCAGCTTCGGGACAGGGCTGCCCCAAGAGACCCAGTACTTC
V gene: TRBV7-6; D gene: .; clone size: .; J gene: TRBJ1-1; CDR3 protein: CASSLTVSNTEAFF; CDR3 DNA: TGTGCCAGCAGCTTAACCGTATCGAACACTGAAGCTTTCTTT
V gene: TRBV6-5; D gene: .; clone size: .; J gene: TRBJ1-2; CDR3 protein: CASSPGTPYGYTF; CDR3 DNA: TGTGCCAGCAGTCCCGGGACCCCCTATGGCTACACCTTC
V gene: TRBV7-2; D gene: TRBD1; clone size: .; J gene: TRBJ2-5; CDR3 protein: CASSLYRGVQETQYF; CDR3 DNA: TGTGCCAGCAGCTTGTACAGGGGTGTCCAAGAGACCCAGTACTTC
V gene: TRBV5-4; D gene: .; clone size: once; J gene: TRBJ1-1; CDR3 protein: CASSPDPNTEAFF; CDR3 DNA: TGTGCCAGCAGCCCGGACCCGAACACTGAAGCTTTCTTT